The 8 T cell receptor beta chains presented below share a single source sample, sequenced in a study of T-cell reconstitution after alpha-beta-depleted transplantation in children. It was with unique molecular identifiers that the TCRbeta library was prepared. TCRdb reprocessed the PCR reads via MiXCR and lists one record per CDR3 protein. Of roughly 340,000 distinct CDR3 sequences in the sample, roughly 17% were seen once. Sequencing used PBMCs, mostly from graft donor cells, obtained 360 days after TCRalphabeta/CD19-depleted stem cell transplant. The source of these receptors is a male patient aged 2-15 years who had a stem cell transplant for acute lymphoblastic leukemia, so the T cells may come from the graft donor.

This clonotype showed up just a few times. This chain connects TRBV28 to TRBJ2-4, with TRBD1 matching over 7 bases. The germline V gene has CDR1 MDHEN and CDR2 SYDVKM. The CDR3 spans 17 residues. V trimming: 4 bases; J trimming: 7 bases; junction bases outside the gene matches: 16. The CDR3 DNA is TGTGCCAGCAGTTCAGTCCAGAAAACAGGGGAAGCCAACATTCAGTACTTC. Protein: CASSSVQKTGEANIQYF.

The chain combines TRBV12-3 or TRBV12-4 with TRBJ2-7; a weak D match, TRBD1 (6 bases). V was pared by 5 bases and J by 1 base, with 12 bases between. CDR3 size: 14 residues. The CDR3 DNA reads as TGTGCCAGCAGTGCTACACAGGGATCCTACGAGCAGTACTTC. This translates into CASSATQGSYEQYF.

This chain connects TRBV29-1 to TRBJ2-4; 7 bases align to TRBD2. The germline CDR1 and CDR2 sequences are SQVTM and ANQGSEA. The CDR3 consists of 14 residues. V trimming: 6 bases; J trimming: 6 bases; junction bases outside the gene matches: 11. As DNA, the CDR3 is TGCAGCGTCAGTCCAGGACTAGTGGGAAACATTCAGTACTTC. This translates into CSVSPGLVGNIQYF.

The chain links TRBV18 to TRBJ1-1; D is unclear. The V end lost 3 bases, the J end lost 0 bases, and 8 bases lay between the germline ends. The CDR3 covers 14 residues. From germline, CDR1 is KGHSH and CDR2 LQKENI. This CDR3 reads CASSPLDLNTEAFF. In DNA form, the CDR3 reads TGTGCCAGCTCACCCCTGGACCTGAACACTGAAGCTTTCTTT.

This sequence joins TRBV9 and TRBJ2-1, with D possibly TRBD2 on 6 matching bases. The CDR3 spans 16 residues. V was clipped by 0 bases and J by 5 bases, with 15 bases between them. From germline, CDR1 is SGDLS and CDR2 YYNGEE. Written as DNA, the CDR3 is TGTGCCAGCAGCGTAGCCTCGGGAGAGTGGGACAATGAGCAGTTCTTC. Protein sequence: CASSVASGEWDNEQFF.

In this sample, this clonotype turned up many times. This rearrangement joins TRBV4-1 to TRBJ2-7, with 7 nucleotides matching TRBD2. Trimming removed 1 base from V and 3 bases from J; junction bases left unmatched: 6. CDR1 MGHRA and CDR2 YSYEKL come from the germline V gene. The CDR3 contains 15 residues. CDR3 bases: TGCGCCAGCAGCCAAGTTGCTAGCGGAATCTACGAGCAGTACTTC. Translating gives CASSQVASGIYEQYF.

This clonotype has ten or more counts. This chain connects TRBV12-3 or TRBV12-4 to TRBJ1-1; D remains ambiguous. The CDR3 has 15 residues. Between the trimmed V and J ends, which lost 3 bases and 1 base, there was a span of 12 bases. The CDR3, as DNA: TGTGCCAGCAGTTTCAGGAATCCCCGGAACACTGAAGCTTTCTTT. It yields the protein CASSFRNPRNTEAFF.

A few counts support this clonotype. This chain connects TRBV15 to TRBJ1-2; perhaps TRBD1 as D (5 bases). The CDR3 extends over 16 amino acids. V was cut by 0 bases and J by 8 bases, with 19 bases left in between. Germline V gives CDR1 LNHNV, CDR2 YYDKDF (reference sequence). This chain's CDR3 is CATSRDRVPRGYGYTF. In nucleotides, the CDR3 is TGTGCCACCAGCAGAGATAGGGTTCCTCGGGGGTACGGCTACACCTTC.